This T cell receptor (beta chain) was captured by sequencing in a study of cytomegalovirus exposure and HLA in healthy donors. The CDR3 length is 15 residues. Germline loops: CDR1 SGHAT, CDR2 FQNNGV. V lost 3 bases and J lost 0, with 12 bases in between. This clone was recorded a few times. Antigen unknown. In the PCR, 60 Vbeta and 13 Jbeta primers were used. Repertoires were generated with immunoSEQ multiplex PCR, while TCRdb's copy carries only in-frame clones and drops some. The profile shows about 120,000 clones, around 76% of them singletons. General study findings and limits: Cytomegalovirus association was assigned to approximately 180 TCR beta chains. An analysis that came later showed most CMV-associated TCR beta chains appearing HLA-restricted. Rarity held for most TCR sequences, but there were some public TCRs that occurred in many donors. Later, an analysis found that common viral pathogens appeared to be linked with several of the most significant clusters.

The material sequenced was PBMCs. The TCR sequence derives from a man aged 55 to 69 in good health and CMV-seropositive. The gene calls are TRBV11-2 and TRBJ2-7, with D possibly matching TRBD1 (6 bases). CDR3 sequence: CASSFPIRGSYEQYF. In DNA form, the CDR3 reads TGTGCCAGCAGCTTCCCAATCAGGGGCTCCTACGAGCAGTACTTC.